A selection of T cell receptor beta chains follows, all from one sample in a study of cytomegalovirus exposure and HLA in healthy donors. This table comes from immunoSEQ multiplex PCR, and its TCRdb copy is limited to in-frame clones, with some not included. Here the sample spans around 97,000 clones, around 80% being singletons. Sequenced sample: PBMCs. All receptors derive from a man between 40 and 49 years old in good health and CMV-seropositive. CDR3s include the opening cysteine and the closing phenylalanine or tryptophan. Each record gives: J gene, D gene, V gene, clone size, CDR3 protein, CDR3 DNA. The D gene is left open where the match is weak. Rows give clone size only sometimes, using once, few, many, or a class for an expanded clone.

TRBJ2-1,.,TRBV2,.,CASRGLSEQFF,TGTGCCAGCAGGGGCTTGTCTGAGCAGTTCTTC
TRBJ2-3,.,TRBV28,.,CASSRPLSGTSTDTQYF,TGTGCCAGCAGTCGCCCCCTCAGCGGAACTAGCACAGATACGCAGTATTTT
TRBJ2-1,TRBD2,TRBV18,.,CASSLSGLAYNEQFF,TGTGCCAGCTCACTCTCGGGACTAGCCTACAATGAGCAGTTCTTC
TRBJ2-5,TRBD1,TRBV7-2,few,CASSTRDRETQYF,TGTGCCAGCAGCACACGGGACAGGGAGACCCAGTACTTC
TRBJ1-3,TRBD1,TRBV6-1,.,CASSEQGSSGNTIYF,TGTGCCAGCAGCGAACAGGGGTCCTCTGGAAACACCATATATTTT
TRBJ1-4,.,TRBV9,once,CASSEGGGYGEKLFF,TGTGCCAGCAGCGAGGGGGGAGGGTACGGTGAAAAACTGTTTTTT
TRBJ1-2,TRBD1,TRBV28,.,CASISPQTGAGGYTF,TGTGCCAGCATAAGTCCCCAGACAGGGGCGGGAGGCTACACCTTC
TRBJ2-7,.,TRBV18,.,CASSSGQGLSEQYF,TGTGCCAGCTCATCAGGGCAGGGTTTGAGCGAGCAGTACTTC
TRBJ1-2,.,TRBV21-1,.,CASRSGGGAYGYTF,TGTGCCAGCAGGTCCGGAGGAGGGGCATATGGCTACACCTTC
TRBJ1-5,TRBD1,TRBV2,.,CASTDGQGVQPQHF,TGTGCCAGCACCGACGGACAGGGCGTTCAGCCCCAGCATTTT
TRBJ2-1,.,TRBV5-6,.,CASSFDSRSNEQFF,TGTGCCAGCAGCTTCGATTCCCGGAGTAATGAGCAGTTCTTC
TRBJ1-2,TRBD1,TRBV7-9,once,CASTTGTGSRGYTF,TGTGCCAGCACGACCGGGACAGGGTCTCGGGGCTACACCTTC
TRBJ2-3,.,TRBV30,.,CAWSERQDTQYF,TGTGCCTGGAGTGAGAGACAGGATACGCAGTATTTT
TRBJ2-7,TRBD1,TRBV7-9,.,CSSSVTGNEQYF,TGTTCCAGCAGCGTGACAGGGAACGAGCAGTACTTC
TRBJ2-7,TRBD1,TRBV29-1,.,CSVEGDRGRYEQYF,TGCAGCGTTGAAGGAGACAGGGGGCGGTACGAGCAGTACTTC
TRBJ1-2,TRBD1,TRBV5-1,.,CASSLDGAGGYGYTF,TGCGCCAGCAGCTTGGATGGGGCAGGGGGTTATGGCTACACCTTC
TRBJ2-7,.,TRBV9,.,CASSVGSVLSSYEQYF,TGTGCCAGCAGCGTAGGGTCAGTATTAAGCTCCTACGAGCAGTACTTC